These 25 T cell receptor beta chains were all obtained from the same sample, sequenced in a study of T cells in Graves' hyperthyroidism and ophthalmopathy. RNA transcripts served as the template for amplifying TCR beta CDR3 regions. The study used the HTBI primer set for a first-round RT-PCR of the TCR CDR3. TCRdb passed the multiplex PCR reads through MiXCR, listing each CDR3 protein once. Altogether some 350,000 distinct CDR3 sequences are present, approximately 19% being singletons, with the ten largest covering about 4%. The sample consisted of blood. Receptors were obtained from a woman aged 18-35 years with Graves' hyperthyroidism.

This clonotype was picked up many times. The rearrangement uses TRBV30 and TRBJ2-5; D possibly corresponds to TRBD1 (6 bases). Trimming cost V 8 bases and J 1 base, with 17 bases left between them. Germline V gene sequence: CDR1 GTSNPN, CDR2 SVGIG (reference sequence). There are 14 residues in the CDR3. For the CDR3, the DNA is TGTGCCGCCCTTATACGACAGGTCCAAGAGACCCAGTACTTC. It is translated as CAALIRQVQETQYF.

This clonotype was detected only a few times. This rearrangement joins TRBV12-5 to TRBJ1-5; no reliable D call. The CDR3 consists of 13 residues. From germline, CDR1 is LGHNT and CDR2 FRNRAP. Trimming stripped 1 base from V and 6 bases from J, with 7 bases between. The DNA for the CDR3 is TGTGCTAGTGGTTTGGGTCCGATTCAGCCCCAGCATTTT. Its translation is CASGLGPIQPQHF.

At least ten counts were recorded for this clonotype. The rearrangement links TRBV5-1 to TRBJ1-3; D call uncertain. The germline CDR1 and CDR2 sequences are SGHRS and YFSETQ. The CDR3 covers 14 residues. V was shortened by 3 bases and J by 1 base, with 8 bases between the two germline ends. The CDR3 here is CASSSWTSGNTIYF. In DNA, the CDR3 is TGCGCCAGCAGCTCATGGACGTCTGGAAACACCATATATTTT.

This chain connects TRBV2 to TRBJ2-5; no firm D call. In germline, CDR1 is SNHLY, CDR2 FYNNEI. The CDR3 covers 14 residues. The V gene lost 10 bases and the J gene lost 2 bases, with 17 bases spanning the gap. The CDR3 DNA is TGTGCCACCACCCTAACACAAGGTCAAGAGACCCAGTACTTC. Its translation: CATTLTQGQETQYF.

This clonotype was detected ten times or more. The chain is built from TRBV7-8 and TRBJ2-7, with D perhaps TRBD1 (5 bases). The V end lost 3 bases, the J end lost 3 bases, and 15 bases lay between the germline ends. Looked up from germline, CDR1 is SGHVS and CDR2 is FQNEAQ. This CDR3 has 15 amino acids. In DNA, the CDR3 is TGTGCCAGCAGCTTCGACAGCGAATCCGTCTACGAGCAGTACTTC. Protein: CASSFDSESVYEQYF.

This clonotype was detected ten times or more. The junction departs from the called germline gene at one end, perhaps through a read error. V is TRBV28 and J is TRBJ2-5; TRBD1 matches at 7 bases. The length of the CDR3 is 13 residues. Germline V gene sequence: CDR1 MDHEN, CDR2 SYDVKM. CDR3 loop: CASSTGDQETQYF. In nucleotides, the CDR3 is TGTGCCAGCAGCACAGGGGACCAGGAGACCCAGTACTTC.

The J gene is TRBJ1-2, the V gene TRBV6-2 or TRBV6-3, with 9 bases identical to TRBD1. The CDR3 spans 15 residues. Germline V gene sequence: CDR1 MNHEY, CDR2 SVGEGT. With V trimmed by 6 bases and J by 5 bases, 10 bases remained unmatched. The CDR3, as DNA: TGTGCCAGCAGAGCCACGGGACAGGGTGGTTATGGCTACACCTTC. It encodes CASRATGQGGYGYTF.

This clonotype occurred many times. CDR3 sequence reads: CASRTAEDYGYTF. The CDR3 DNA is TGTGCCAGTAGGACGGCGGAGGACTATGGCTACACCTTC. The chain joins TRBV2 to TRBJ1-2; D remains ambiguous. CDR1 is SNHLY, CDR2 FYNNEI, per germline. Trimming left V 9 bases short and J 3 bases short, with 14 bases between. CDR3 length: 13 residues.

This clonotype appeared many times. CDR3 protein: CASSLVRLTDGYTF. The CDR3 DNA is TGCGCCAGCAGCTTGGTTCGGCTGACCGATGGCTACACCTTC. The chain is built from TRBV5-1 and TRBJ1-2, with D hard to call. This CDR3 comprises 14 residues. V lost 0 bases, J lost 6 bases, and 12 bases lay in between. Germline CDR1 and CDR2: SGHRS and YFSETQ.

The CDR3 nucleotides are TGTGCCAGCAGTGAACCTACTGGGGACAAAGAGACCCAGTACTTC. As protein: CASSEPTGDKETQYF. This chain joins TRBV6-1 and TRBJ2-5; D is perhaps TRBD1 (6 bases). V lost 2 bases, J lost 3 bases, and 13 bases lay in between. This CDR3 contains 15 residues. The germline V gene has CDR1 MNHNS and CDR2 SASEGT.

At least ten counts were recorded for this clonotype. V gene TRBV28 combines with J gene TRBJ1-5; D might be TRBD1 (6 bases). This CDR3 is 13 amino acids long. Germline assignment: CDR1 MDHEN and CDR2 SYDVKM. With 7 bases removed from V and 6 bases from J, the gap between germline ends came to 13 bases. The CDR3, as DNA: TGTGCCAGCAAGTGGGGGCGCAGTCAGCCCCAGCATTTT. Amino acid sequence: CASKWGRSQPQHF.

The table lists this clonotype with a few counts. One end of the junction is discordant with germline, which a read error may explain. The chain recombines TRBV5-8 with TRBJ2-4, with 7 bases that match TRBD1. CDR1 SGHTS and CDR2 YDEGEE come from the germline V gene. This CDR3 has 15 residues. The CDR3 nucleotides read TGTGCCAGCAGAACGACAGGGATGGCCAAAAACATTAAGTACTTC. It translates to CASRTTGMAKNIKYF. The entire variable domain, with the rest obtained from reference TRBV5-8 and TRBJ2-4, is as follows: EAGVTQSPTHLIKTRGQQATLRCSPISGHTSVYWYQQALGLGLQFLLWYDEGEERNRGNFPPRFSGRQFPNYSSELNVNALELEDSALYLCASRTTGMAKNIKYFGAGTRLSVL.

This clonotype has a single count. The chain carries TRBV6-2 or TRBV6-3 and TRBJ1-2; TRBD1 aligns across 7 bases. From germline, CDR1 is MNHEY and CDR2 SVGEGT. J was trimmed by 4 bases and V by 8 bases; bases with no gene match: 10. This CDR3 is built from 14 residues. CDR3 protein: CASSPPGQAYGYTF. The DNA of the CDR3 is TGTGCCAGCTCACCACCAGGACAGGCCTATGGCTACACCTTC.

Only a few counts were recorded for this clonotype. V is TRBV5-1 and J is TRBJ1-6; D gene ambiguous. There are 18 residues in the CDR3. Germline CDR1 is SGHRS and CDR2 is YFSETQ. V lost 4 bases and J 0 bases, leaving 17 bases between the germline ends. CDR3 in amino acids: CASSPTGPSDSYNSPLHF. Here the CDR3 DNA reads TGCGCCAGCAGCCCTACTGGACCGTCCGACTCCTATAATTCACCCCTCCACTTT.

The V and J genes are TRBV6-1 and TRBJ2-7; 8 nucleotides line up with TRBD1. Looked up from germline, CDR1 is MNHNS and CDR2 is SASEGT. CDR3 length equals 13 residues. Losses at the gene ends were 5 bases for V and 5 bases for J; bases not matched to a gene: 5. The CDR3 spells CASSRGQGDEQYF. CDR3 DNA: TGTGCCAGCAGTCGTGGACAGGGAGACGAGCAGTACTTC.

This clonotype came up many times. V usage is TRBV5-1 and J usage is TRBJ2-4; 8 bases fit TRBD1. Germline V lookup: CDR1 SGHRS, CDR2 YFSETQ. The CDR3 covers 14 residues. J was trimmed by 6 bases and V by 4 bases; bases with no gene match: 6. CDR3 residues: CASSQGAGGNIQYF. CDR3 nucleotides: TGCGCCAGCAGCCAGGGGGCAGGAGGAAACATTCAGTACTTC.

This clonotype was recorded many times. This chain links TRBV18 with TRBJ2-5; D remains unclear. CDR3 length equals 12 residues. Germline V gene sequence: CDR1 KGHSH, CDR2 LQKENI. V lost 2 bases and J 5 bases, leaving 6 bases between the germline ends. DNA for the CDR3: TGTGCCAGCTCACCATTCGTGGAGACCCAGTACTTC. This translates into CASSPFVETQYF.

The sample holds many counts of this clonotype. The CDR3 loop reads CSAGSWGPGTEAFF. The DNA for the CDR3 is TGCAGTGCTGGATCATGGGGGCCTGGGACTGAAGCTTTCTTT. This rearrangement joins TRBV20-1 to TRBJ1-1; D possibly corresponds to TRBD1 (6 bases). This CDR3 has 14 residues. Per germline, CDR1 DFQATT and CDR2 SNEGSKA (reference sequence). V shed 5 bases and J shed 5 bases, with 18 bases lying between them.

This clonotype came up many times. The J gene is TRBJ2-7, the V gene TRBV30; D gene ambiguous. Trimming stripped 1 base from V and 4 bases from J, with 20 bases between. CDR1 is GTSNPN and CDR2 is SVGIG in the germline V gene (reference sequence). This CDR3 has 16 amino acids. The CDR3 sequence is CAWSGLTTSLSYEQYF. As DNA, the CDR3 is TGTGCCTGGAGTGGGTTGACAACCAGTCTTTCTTACGAGCAGTACTTC.

In this sample, this clonotype turned up many times. The chain combines TRBV13 with TRBJ1-2; D not certain. The V and J ends lost 0 bases and 7 bases respectively, with 18 bases between them. Germline V gene sequence: CDR1 PRHDT, CDR2 FYEKMQ (reference sequence). The CDR3 runs to 16 residues. DNA of the CDR3: TGTGCCAGCAGCTTAGGAAGAGGGAGGAAGAAAGGTGGCTACACCTTC. Residues: CASSLGRGRKKGGYTF.

This clonotype appeared many times. The CDR3 nucleotides read TGTGCCAACACCCGGGACATTAACACCGGGGAGCTGTTTTTT. It translates to CANTRDINTGELFF. The chain links TRBV12-3 or TRBV12-4 to TRBJ2-2; D possibly corresponds to TRBD1 (6 bases). V gave up 10 bases and J gave up 2 bases, with 14 bases separating them. The CDR3 is 14 amino acids.

The V gene is TRBV5-1, the J gene TRBJ2-7; 7 nucleotides align to TRBD2. The trim removed 0 bases at V and 2 bases at J, leaving 8 bases unmatched. This CDR3 is 16 amino acids long. Germline V CDR1 and CDR2: SGHRS, YFSETQ. Here the CDR3 DNA reads TGCGCCAGCAGCTTGGAGCCTAGCGGACTTCCCTACGAGCAGTACTTC. Translated, it gives CASSLEPSGLPYEQYF.

This clonotype was seen repeatedly, ten times or more. The chain couples TRBV5-1 to TRBJ1-1; 7 positions agree with TRBD1. This CDR3 is built from 14 residues. V lost 5 bases, J lost 0 bases, and 4 bases stayed unmatched. CDR1 and CDR2 from the germline V gene are SGHRS and YFSETQ. DNA for the CDR3: TGCGCCAGCAGGGGGACAGATATGAACACTGAAGCTTTCTTT. Encoded protein: CASRGTDMNTEAFF.

The chain links TRBV5-5 to TRBJ1-2; TRBD1 is a possible D gene (5 bases). Trimming shortened V by 0 bases and J by 2 bases, and 8 bases separated the two germline ends. This CDR3 is 14 amino acids long. From germline, CDR1 is SGHKS and CDR2 YYEKEE (reference sequence). The CDR3 DNA reads TGTGCCAGCAGCTTGGCAGGGAGGAACTATGGCTACACCTTC. Its protein product is CASSLAGRNYGYTF.

Many counts were recorded for this clonotype. The rearrangement links TRBV20-1 to TRBJ1-1; possibly TRBD1 for D (5 bases). V was trimmed by 6 bases and J by 7 bases, leaving 9 bases between them. CDR3 length: 10 amino acids. In germline, CDR1 is DFQATT, CDR2 SNEGSKA (reference sequence). The chain's CDR3 is CSAPRGEAFF. The CDR3, as DNA: TGCAGTGCCCCTAGGGGTGAAGCTTTCTTT.